This entry lists 21 T cell receptor beta chains sequenced from one sample in a study of cytotoxic CD8 clonotypes in ibrutinib-treated CLL. The assay was immunoSEQ multiplex PCR, and TCRdb's table has in-frame clones only and misses some. The table includes approximately 92,000 clones, approximately 71% detected once. This specimen was PBMCs, taken after 24 months of ibrutinib treatment. All receptors derive from a human donor with chronic lymphocytic leukemia.

The chain carries TRBV7-2 and TRBJ1-1, with TRBD1 as a possible D gene (6 bases). The CDR3 length is 16 residues. Trimming cost V 2 bases and J 1 base, with 14 bases left between them. Germline V gives CDR1 SGHTA, CDR2 FQGNSA. Written as DNA, the CDR3 is TGTGCCAGCAGCTTACGCCAGAACAGGGCGAACACTGAAGCTTTCTTT. It yields the protein CASSLRQNRANTEAFF.

The CDR3 sequence is CASSLRRGGRDEQFF. In nucleotides, the CDR3 is TGCGCCAGCAGCTTGAGGCGGGGGGGCCGGGATGAGCAGTTCTTC. The chain links TRBV5-1 to TRBJ2-1; the match to TRBD2 covers 9 bases. The V gene's germline CDR1 is SGHRS and CDR2 YFSETQ. The trim removed 1 base at V and 8 bases at J, leaving 7 bases unmatched. CDR3 size: 15 residues.

The V gene is TRBV28, the J gene TRBJ2-7, with 9 bases matching TRBD1. The CDR3 runs 13 residues. Germline V CDR1 and CDR2: MDHEN, SYDVKM. J was trimmed by 5 bases and V by 6 bases; bases with no gene match: 5. The CDR3 spells CASRMGQGHEQYF. CDR3 DNA sequence: TGTGCCAGCAGAATGGGACAGGGCCACGAGCAGTACTTC.

J is TRBJ2-3 and V is TRBV5-4, with a tentative D call TRBD2 (7 bases). With 5 bases removed from V and 2 bases from J, the gap between germline ends came to 24 bases. The CDR3 runs to 18 residues. In germline, CDR1 is SGHNT, CDR2 YYREEE (reference sequence). The CDR3 spells CASRRGSSSGANTDTQYF. CDR3 DNA: TGTGCCAGCAGAAGGGGGTCGTCTAGCGGAGCGAACACAGATACGCAGTATTTT.

CDR3 sequence (DNA): TGCGCCAGCAGCTTGGGTGCTAGCGGCTACAATGAGCAGTTCTTC. Translated: CASSLGASGYNEQFF. The chain couples TRBV5-1 to TRBJ2-1, with 7 positions matching TRBD2. Germline assignment: CDR1 SGHRS and CDR2 YFSETQ. J was trimmed by 3 bases and V by 0 bases; bases with no gene match: 3. CDR3 length: 15 amino acids. The full variable domain, completed using reference TRBV5-1 and TRBJ2-1, is KAGVTQTPRYLIKTRGQQVTLSCSPISGHRSVSWYQQTPGQGLQFLFEYFSETQRNKGNFPGRFSGRQFSNSRSEMNVSTLELGDSALYLCASSLGASGYNEQFFGPGTRLTVL.

This chain joins TRBV9 and TRBJ1-2; a possible D gene is TRBD1 (6 bases). The CDR3 is 14 residues long. V was trimmed by 1 base and J by 5 bases, leaving 12 bases between them. CDR1 and CDR2 (germline): SGDLS, YYNGEE. The CDR3 nucleotides are TGTGCCAGCAGCGTAACGGGGGCTGATTATGGCTACACCTTC. Protein sequence: CASSVTGADYGYTF.

This chain connects TRBV9 to TRBJ2-1, with D perhaps given as TRBD1 or TRBD2 (6 bases each). The CDR3 length is 15 residues. V was trimmed by 4 bases and J by 6 bases, leaving 17 bases between them. Germline-derived CDR1 and CDR2 are SGDLS and YYNGEE. The DNA for the CDR3 is TGTGCCAGCAGCCCCAGGGGCGGGGTCGTCAATGAGCAGTTCTTC. Protein sequence: CASSPRGGVVNEQFF.

The chain's CDR3 is CASSPPGTGYSNQPQHF. The CDR3 DNA follows: TGTGCCAGCTCACCACCAGGGACAGGTTATAGCAATCAGCCCCAGCATTTT. The rearrangement joins TRBV18 to TRBJ1-5; 8 bases are a match to TRBD1. Germline CDR1 reads KGHSH; CDR2 reads LQKENI. This CDR3 has 17 residues. The V segment lost 0 bases and the J segment 0 bases; nucleotides outside the gene matches: 4.

This clone showed up just once. The chain links TRBV5-8 to TRBJ2-3; TRBD1 matches at 9 bases. Looked up from germline, CDR1 is SGHTS and CDR2 is YDEGEE. V gave up 3 bases and J gave up 4 bases; unmatched junction bases: 6. This CDR3 comprises 15 residues. CDR3 bases: TGTGCCAGCAGCTCACAGGGGGCGCTTGCAGATACGCAGTATTTT. Protein product: CASSSQGALADTQYF. The whole variable domain, remainder taken from reference TRBV5-8 and TRBJ2-3, is EAGVTQSPTHLIKTRGQQATLRCSPISGHTSVYWYQQALGLGLQFLLWYDEGEERNRGNFPPRFSGRQFPNYSSELNVNALELEDSALYLCASSSQGALADTQYFGPGTRLTVL.

The J gene is TRBJ1-1, the V gene TRBV28, with D perhaps TRBD1 (5 bases). This CDR3 has 14 amino acids. Deletions cut 3 bases from V and 9 bases from J, with 17 bases between. Germline V gene lookup returns CDR1 MDHEN and CDR2 SYDVKM. The CDR3 bases are TGTGCCAGCAGTTTTAGCGGCAGGGAGAGAAAAGCTTTCTTT. It yields the protein CASSFSGRERKAFF.

J is TRBJ1-3 and V is TRBV28, with a tentative D call TRBD1 (5 bases). Trimming shortened V by 6 bases and J by 0 bases, and 15 bases separated the two germline ends. The germline CDR1 and CDR2 sequences are MDHEN and SYDVKM. This CDR3 has 16 residues. CDR3 in amino acids: CASRRGTFSSGNTIYF. The CDR3 region has the DNA TGTGCCAGCAGGAGAGGGACGTTTAGCTCTGGAAACACCATATATTTT.

V usage is TRBV30 and J usage is TRBJ2-3; no firm D call. V lost 0 bases to trimming and J lost 4 bases, with 2 bases between them. CDR3 length: 11 amino acids. CDR1 is GTSNPN and CDR2 is SVGIG in the germline V gene (reference sequence). The CDR3 DNA sequence: TGTGCCTGGAGTGTATCAGATACGCAGTATTTT. Translated, it gives CAWSVSDTQYF.

The chain is built from TRBV28 and TRBJ1-3, with D possibly being TRBD1 (5 bases). V lost 11 bases to trimming and J lost 4 bases, with 9 bases between them. There are 11 residues in the CDR3. CDR1 MDHEN and CDR2 SYDVKM come from the germline V gene. The CDR3 DNA reads as TGTGCCCTCTGGGGGGGAAACACCATATATTTT. It translates to CALWGGNTIYF.

This chain joins TRBV30 and TRBJ2-5; possibly TRBD2 for D (5 bases). The CDR3 is made up of 13 amino acids. Trimming stripped 3 bases from V and 2 bases from J, with 10 bases between. CDR1 and CDR2 from the germline V gene are GTSNPN and SVGIG (reference sequence). CDR3: CAWRREGQETQYF. In DNA form, the CDR3 reads TGTGCCTGGAGGCGAGAGGGACAAGAGACCCAGTACTTC.

The rearrangement joins TRBV5-8 to TRBJ2-5; the D gene is possibly TRBD1 (5 bases). The CDR3 has 12 residues. The V and J ends lost 5 bases and 5 bases respectively, with 10 bases between them. From germline, CDR1 is SGHTS and CDR2 YDEGEE. CDR3 coding DNA: TGTGCCAGCAGTAGGGGAAGGGAGACCCAGTACTTC. Translated: CASSRGRETQYF.

The V gene is TRBV27, the J gene TRBJ2-1; perhaps TRBD1 as D (6 bases). The CDR3 runs 15 residues. V lost 3 bases, J lost 7 bases, and 16 bases lay in between. Germline-derived CDR1 and CDR2 are MNHEY and SMNVEV (reference sequence). The CDR3 nucleotides are TGTGCCAGCAGTTTTCAAGGTCAGGGGTTTAATGAGCAGTTCTTC. Its protein is CASSFQGQGFNEQFF.

In its sample, this clone was seen once. The V call is TRBV7-2, the J call TRBJ1-5; D perhaps matches TRBD1 (6 bases). Trimming left V 5 bases short and J 4 bases short, with 15 bases between. The length of the CDR3 is 15 residues. Germline CDR1 SGHTA, CDR2 FQGNSA. The CDR3 sequence is CASSPWGPGNQPQHF. The CDR3 DNA sequence: TGTGCCAGCAGCCCATGGGGGCCAGGGAATCAGCCCCAGCATTTT.

This clone came up a few times. The genes are TRBV27 and TRBJ2-1, with 8 bases aligning to TRBD2. V shed 3 bases and J 2 bases; nucleotides not matched to a gene: 6. The CDR3 consists of 16 residues. Germline values: CDR1 MNHEY, CDR2 SMNVEV (reference sequence). The DNA of the CDR3 is TGTGCCAGCAGTTTTGGCGGGAGGCTTACCTACAATGAGCAGTTCTTC. Its protein is CASSFGGRLTYNEQFF.

This clone came up a few times. The chain is built from TRBV30 and TRBJ2-4, with TRBD2 as a possible D gene (5 bases). V was pared by 2 bases and J by 8 bases, with 19 bases between. The CDR3 loop spans 15 amino acids. Germline V gene lookup returns CDR1 GTSNPN and CDR2 SVGIG (reference sequence). CDR3 in amino acids: CAWSKAVGRGDIQYF. The CDR3 nucleotides read TGTGCCTGGAGTAAGGCGGTTGGACGGGGAGACATTCAGTACTTC. The variable domain in full, with the rest retrieved from reference TRBV30 and TRBJ2-4, is SQTIHQWPATLVQPVGSPLSLECTVEGTSNPNLYWYRQAAGRGLQLLFYSVGIGQISSEVPQNLSASRPQDRQFILSSKKLLLSDSGFYLCAWSKAVGRGDIQYFGAGTRLSVL.

The genes are TRBV5-1 and TRBJ1-1; D gene unclear. The CDR3 runs 12 residues. The V and J ends lost 2 bases and 8 bases respectively, with 10 bases between them. CDR1 and CDR2 (germline): SGHRS, YFSETQ. CDR3 sequence: CASSLPGWEAFF. CDR3 bases: TGCGCCAGCAGCTTACCAGGTTGGGAAGCTTTCTTT.

The V and J genes are TRBV7-2 and TRBJ2-3; TRBD2 aligns across 10 bases. J lost 5 bases, V lost 2 bases, and 4 bases had no gene match. CDR3 length: 15 residues. Germline lookup yields CDR1 SGHTA and CDR2 FQGNSA. CDR3 protein: CASSLLAGVIDTQYF. CDR3 DNA sequence: TGTGCCAGCAGCTTACTAGCGGGAGTCATAGATACGCAGTATTTT.